This is a list of T cell receptor beta chains from one sample in a study of cytomegalovirus exposure and HLA in healthy donors. TCRdb's table, derived via immunoSEQ multiplex PCR, lists solely in-frame clones and lacks some. Counted here are some 210,000 clones, 70% to 85% occurring once; the ten biggest clones make up about 3.8%. The specimen sequenced was PBMCs. These receptors were obtained from a male donor in good health and CMV-seronegative. CDR3s leave out the opening cysteine and the closing phenylalanine or tryptophan. D genes are given only for firm matches.

J | V | D | CDR3
TRBJ2-7 | TRBV5-5 | TRBD1 | ASSTSTGDYEQY
TRBJ2-7 | TRBV4-2 | . | ASSQGVGDSYEQY
TRBJ1-3 | TRBV6-1 | TRBD1 | ATRADRASGNTIY
TRBJ2-7 | TRBV6-5 | . | ASSSQQGYEQY
TRBJ2-3 | TRBV7-3 | TRBD2 | ASSRPGLEGTDTQY
TRBJ2-2 | TRBV18 | TRBD2 | ASSPKLAGVQSGELF
TRBJ2-2 | TRBV7-3 | . | ASSPLSNTGELF
TRBJ2-1 | TRBV28 | . | ASSFPLVLASSSYNEQF
TRBJ2-7 | TRBV4-1 | TRBD2 | ASSQVDLGLATYEQY
TRBJ2-2 | TRBV7-8 | TRBD2 | ASSLARAGGPTTGELF
TRBJ2-1 | TRBV2 | . | ASSQRTVYNEQF
TRBJ1-1 | TRBV2 | . | ASRGHYTEAF
TRBJ2-1 | TRBV9 | . | ASSVATETTDNEQF
TRBJ1-4 | TRBV6-1 | TRBD1 | ASSERPGGAMPEKLF
TRBJ2-7 | TRBV20-1 | . | SASLTYEQY
TRBJ1-4 | TRBV7-2 | . | ASSLAGANEKLF
TRBJ2-7 | TRBV9 | . | ASSVEGNYEQY
TRBJ2-1 | TRBV5-6 | TRBD2 | ASSLLTSGDLANEQF
TRBJ2-7 | TRBV28 | TRBD1 | ASSLPGQGYEQY
TRBJ1-2 | TRBV11-2 | TRBD1 | ASSHPGTDLPYGYT
TRBJ2-7 | TRBV19 | TRBD1 | ASSIGGGAYGYEQY
TRBJ2-7 | TRBV28 | TRBD2 | ASREGGPGEQY
TRBJ2-1 | TRBV29-1 | . | SVRGAVQDYNEQF
TRBJ2-3 | TRBV28 | TRBD1 | ASRTGTGGQTQY
TRBJ2-5 | TRBV5-1 | TRBD1 | ASSLDDRAETQY
TRBJ2-4 | TRBV4-2 | TRBD2 | ASSQDLAGQAKNIQY
TRBJ2-5 | TRBV11-2 | . | ASSQSRGVETQY
. | TRBV6-5 | . | ASSYSVGAGLSEQY
TRBJ2-7 | TRBV7-8 | . | ASSLHRDYEQY
TRBJ1-2 | TRBV15 | . | ATSRDPPYGHT
TRBJ2-7 | TRBV19 | . | ASSRGSYEQY
TRBJ1-6 | TRBV27 | . | ASSFSVAGANSPLH
TRBJ1-2 | TRBV2 | TRBD1 | ASSEALQGAGGYT
TRBJ1-1 | TRBV10-2 | TRBD1 | ASSERRTGENTEAF
TRBJ1-1 | TRBV10-1 | . | ASSETPHSLNTEAF
TRBJ2-7 | TRBV28 | TRBD1 | ASSLKDRDPYEQY
TRBJ2-7 | TRBV11-3 | . | ASSLDNYEQY
TRBJ2-1 | TRBV5-1 | TRBD1 | ASSLGDRQGGWNEQF
TRBJ1-2 | TRBV7-9 | . | ASSLEVASTGGYT
TRBJ2-1 | TRBV5-1 | . | ASKSTNSYNEQF
TRBJ2-7 | TRBV19 | TRBD1 | ATALQGSSYEQY
TRBJ2-6 | TRBV19 | . | ASSTGHGANVLT
TRBJ2-7 | TRBV18 | . | ASSPPGTPSYEQY
TRBJ1-1 | TRBV27 | TRBD1 | ASSARQGITEAF
TRBJ1-1 | TRBV27 | . | ASSTLTGLDTEAF
TRBJ1-4 | TRBV7-8 | . | ASSLAEFYSNEKLF
TRBJ1-6 | TRBV7-9 | . | ASSLGGRQGKAPLH
TRBJ2-5 | TRBV28 | . | ATQGLGETQY
TRBJ2-2 | TRBV15 | TRBD1 | ATSRVRSLQGETGELF
TRBJ1-1 | TRBV5-8 | . | ASSPRFMNTEAF
TRBJ1-3 | TRBV15 | . | ATSRDRQVRNTIY